This entry lists 30 T cell receptor beta chains sequenced from one sample in a study of blood T cell repertoires in COVID-19. Clones were read by immunoSEQ multiplex PCR, and TCRdb kept only the in-frame ones, dropping some. The table has some 140,000 clones, approximately 80% seen once. Specimen: peripheral blood. The receptors here all came from an older woman with acute or convalescent COVID-19.

This chain joins TRBV3-1 (or the pseudogene TRBV3-2) and TRBJ2-1; TRBD2 aligns across 10 bases. V shed 1 base and J 7 bases; nucleotides not matched to a gene: 16. CDR1 is LGHDT, CDR2 YNNKEL, per germline (reference sequence). This CDR3 has 19 residues. CDR3 nucleotides: TGTGCCAGCAGCCAAGTAGGTCTAGCGGGGGCCCGAGGCCTAAATGAGCAGTTCTTC. It specifies CASSQVGLAGARGLNEQFF.

The chain has TRBV7-3 and TRBJ1-2; TRBD1 aligns across 8 bases. From germline, CDR1 is SGHTA and CDR2 FQGTGA. V shed 2 bases and J 4 bases; nucleotides not matched to a gene: 0. CDR3 size: 13 residues. The DNA for the CDR3 is TGTGCCAGCAGCTTAGACAGGGGCTATGGCTACACCTTC. This gives the protein CASSLDRGYGYTF.

This chain links TRBV3-1 (or the pseudogene TRBV3-2) with TRBJ2-5; perhaps TRBD2 as D (7 bases). The germline gives CDR1 LGHDT, CDR2 YNNKEL (reference sequence). With 0 bases removed from V and 6 bases from J, the gap between germline ends came to 14 bases. The CDR3 has 15 residues. The CDR3 spells CASSQDTGGTQTQYF. CDR3 DNA: TGTGCCAGCAGCCAAGACACGGGGGGCACACAGACCCAGTACTTC.

The CDR3 sequence: CASSPGSNQPQHF. CDR3 bases: TGTGCCAGCAGCCCGGGGAGCAATCAGCCCCAGCATTTT. This chain connects TRBV27 to TRBJ1-5; D is unresolved. V lost 6 bases to trimming and J lost 1 base, with 7 bases between them. CDR1 MNHEY and CDR2 SMNVEV come from the germline V gene (reference sequence). This CDR3 is 13 amino acids long.

The chain couples TRBV5-1 to TRBJ1-2, with TRBD1 matching 8 bases. Looked up from germline, CDR1 is SGHRS and CDR2 is YFSETQ. The CDR3 extends over 15 amino acids. V dropped 6 bases and J dropped 4; count of bases not matched to a gene: 11. Written as DNA, the CDR3 is TGCGCCAGCACCAACGACAGGGGAGTCCCCTATGGCTACACCTTC. Encoded protein: CASTNDRGVPYGYTF. The complete variable domain, with remaining parts taken from reference TRBV5-1 and TRBJ1-2, reads KAGVTQTPRYLIKTRGQQVTLSCSPISGHRSVSWYQQTPGQGLQFLFEYFSETQRNKGNFPGRFSGRQFSNSRSEMNVSTLELGDSALYLCASTNDRGVPYGYTFGSGTRLTVV.

The genes are TRBV5-1 and TRBJ1-6; D might be TRBD1 (6 bases). CDR3 length equals 17 residues. Germline lookup yields CDR1 SGHRS and CDR2 YFSETQ. Trimming shortened V by 0 bases and J by 6 bases, and 16 bases separated the two germline ends. The CDR3 nucleotides are TGCGCCAGCAGCTTGGTCATCGCGGGGGCGGGTAATTCACCCCTCCACTTT. Amino acid sequence: CASSLVIAGAGNSPLHF. The whole variable domain, filled in from reference TRBV5-1 and TRBJ1-6, reads KAGVTQTPRYLIKTRGQQVTLSCSPISGHRSVSWYQQTPGQGLQFLFEYFSETQRNKGNFPGRFSGRQFSNSRSEMNVSTLELGDSALYLCASSLVIAGAGNSPLHFGNGTRLTVT.

The chain is built from TRBV7-2 and TRBJ2-1, with 7 bases lining up with TRBD1. Germline CDR1 SGHTA, CDR2 FQGNSA. The V segment lost 4 bases and the J segment 7 bases; nucleotides outside the gene matches: 10. This CDR3 comprises 15 residues. This CDR3 is CASSSRWDSGNEQFF. The DNA of the CDR3 is TGTGCCAGCAGCTCACGTTGGGACAGTGGGAATGAGCAGTTCTTC.

The gene calls are TRBV3-1 (or the pseudogene TRBV3-2) and TRBJ2-2; D is unclear. Germline V gene lookup returns CDR1 LGHDT and CDR2 YNNKEL (reference sequence). The CDR3 covers 18 residues. V was clipped by 0 bases and J by 8 bases, with 22 bases between them. The CDR3: CASSQDLSMRSLTGELFF. The CDR3 nucleotides are TGTGCCAGCAGCCAAGATCTGAGTATGAGATCCCTCACTGGGGAGCTGTTTTTT.

J is TRBJ1-4 and V is TRBV6-5; the D gene is possibly TRBD1 (6 bases). In germline, CDR1 is MNHEY, CDR2 SVGAGI. V lost 5 bases to trimming and J lost 4 bases, with 11 bases between them. The CDR3 has 14 amino acids. CDR3 protein: CASSKDSFNEKLFF. The CDR3 nucleotides are TGTGCCAGCAGTAAGGACAGTTTTAATGAAAAACTGTTTTTT.

The chain has TRBV28 and TRBJ2-7, with a weak D call TRBD1 (7 bases). V lost 5 bases and J lost 0, with 14 bases in between. Germline assignment: CDR1 MDHEN and CDR2 SYDVKM. The CDR3 consists of 15 residues. As DNA, the CDR3 is TGTGCCAGCAGTGATCCGGGGGACAGCTCCTACGAGCAGTACGTC. It codes for CASSDPGDSSYEQYV.

This clone was detected only a few times. CDR3 DNA: TGCGCCAGCAGTGAGTCCGGTAGCGGGGGGCCATTCTACGAGCAGTACTTC. It specifies CASSESGSGGPFYEQYF. The V and J genes are TRBV10-1 and TRBJ2-7; 10 nucleotides match TRBD2. The V and J ends lost 0 bases and 3 bases, in that order; junction bases with no gene match: 8. Germline CDR1 WNHNN, CDR2 SYGVQD (reference sequence). The CDR3 spans 17 residues.

V and J are TRBV6-4 and TRBJ1-5; D remains unclear. The CDR3 sequence is 13 residues long. V dropped 5 bases and J dropped 2 bases, with 7 bases sitting between them. Per germline, CDR1 MRHNA and CDR2 SNTAGT. The CDR3 DNA follows: TGTGCCAGCAGTCCCGCAGGCAATCAGCCCCAGCATTTT. The encoded protein is CASSPAGNQPQHF.

The chain uses TRBV18 and TRBJ1-2, with 7 bases lining up with TRBD1. Per the germline V gene, CDR1 is KGHSH and CDR2 is LQKENI. This CDR3 spans 13 amino acids. After removal of 5 bases from V and 9 bases from J, the junction contained 9 bases not matched to a gene. CDR3 in DNA: TGTGCCAGCTCAGCCGGGACAGAGGACAGCTACACCTTC. Amino acids: CASSAGTEDSYTF.

This clone was observed once. The chain couples TRBV5-1 to TRBJ2-4, with 11 bases fitting TRBD1. The CDR3 runs 19 residues. CDR1 SGHRS and CDR2 YFSETQ come from the germline V gene. V was pared by 6 bases and J by 0 bases, with 14 bases of the junction left unmatched. The CDR3 region has the DNA TGCGCCAGCACCCCCACCGGGACAGGGGGGTTACTAGCCAAAAACATTCAGTACTTC. Its translation: CASTPTGTGGLLAKNIQYF.

The chain is built from TRBV6-6 and TRBJ1-1; D unresolved. Germline assignment: CDR1 MNHNY and CDR2 SVGAGI (reference sequence). This CDR3 has 14 amino acids. The germline V and J ends were trimmed by 2 bases and 3 bases, with 10 bases remaining between them. Here the CDR3 reads CASSYNTYDTEAFF. CDR3 bases: TGTGCCAGCAGTTACAATACTTACGACACTGAAGCTTTCTTT.

This clone occurred a few times. V gene TRBV5-1 combines with J gene TRBJ1-4; D is unresolved. Trimming shortened V by 2 bases and J by 4 bases, and 9 bases separated the two germline ends. The germline CDR1 and CDR2 sequences are SGHRS and YFSETQ. The CDR3 consists of 14 residues. The CDR3 region is CASSFTRVNEKLFF. The CDR3, as DNA: TGCGCCAGCAGCTTTACACGGGTTAATGAAAAACTGTTTTTT.

The genes are TRBV10-3 and TRBJ2-7, with unresolved D. V lost 0 bases, J lost 6 bases, and 12 bases lay in between. Germline CDR1 is ENHRY and CDR2 is SYGVKD. CDR3 length: 14 amino acids. DNA for the CDR3: TGTGCCATCAGTGAGTCGGTGGCCTCGGGCGAGCAGTACTTC. Translated: CAISESVASGEQYF.

This sequence joins TRBV7-6 and TRBJ2-5, with 8 positions matching TRBD1. Trimming at V came to 4 bases and at J to 2 bases, leaving 3 bases not matched to a gene. The germline CDR1 and CDR2 sequences are SGHVS and FNYEAQ. This CDR3 spans 14 amino acids. The chain's CDR3 is CASSSTGAQETQYF. In nucleotides, the CDR3 is TGTGCCAGCAGCTCGACAGGGGCTCAAGAGACCCAGTACTTC. Full variable domain (rest looked up from reference TRBV7-6 and TRBJ2-5): GAGVSQSPRYKVTKRGQDVALRCDPISGHVSLYWYRQALGQGPEFLTYFNYEAQQDKSGLPNDRFSAERPEGSISTLTIQRTEQRDSAMYRCASSSTGAQETQYFGPGTRLLVL.

This chain uses TRBV2 with TRBJ1-2; 8 nucleotides line up with TRBD1. The CDR3 extends over 14 amino acids. CDR1 SNHLY and CDR2 FYNNEI come from the germline V gene. V trimming: 5 bases; J trimming: 7 bases; junction bases outside the gene matches: 9. For the CDR3, the DNA is TGTGCCAGCAGTAGACAGGGGATGGGTTCTGGCTACACCTTC. The encoded protein is CASSRQGMGSGYTF.

The rearrangement joins TRBV3-1 (or the pseudogene TRBV3-2) to TRBJ2-7; 8 bases fit TRBD1. Germline CDR1 reads LGHDT; CDR2 reads YNNKEL (reference sequence). The CDR3 runs to 15 residues. The J segment lost 1 base and the V segment lost 1 base, leaving 3 bases of the junction unmatched. Written as DNA, the CDR3 is TGTGCCAGCAGCCAAGGGACAGGGTCATCCTACGAGCAGTACTTC. Translated: CASSQGTGSSYEQYF.

This clone was detected only once. The chain combines TRBV19 with TRBJ2-2; D remains ambiguous. Germline V gives CDR1 LNHDA, CDR2 SQIVND (reference sequence). With 10 bases removed from V and 2 bases from J, the gap between germline ends came to 17 bases. CDR3 length: 15 residues. As DNA, the CDR3 is TGTGCCACCGGCCCTGAGGCCGGAAACACCGGGGAGCTGTTTTTT. Residues: CATGPEAGNTGELFF.

The chain carries TRBV5-1 and TRBJ1-6; D possibly corresponds to TRBD1 (6 bases). Germline CDR1 reads SGHRS; CDR2 reads YFSETQ. V dropped 0 bases and J dropped 9 bases, with 10 bases sitting between them. This CDR3 has 14 amino acids. This CDR3 reads CASSLAQGSSPLHF. CDR3 bases: TGCGCCAGCAGCTTGGCCCAGGGGAGTTCACCCCTCCACTTT.

The V call is TRBV4-1, the J call TRBJ2-1, with D tentatively TRBD1 (6 bases). V was trimmed by 4 bases and J by 1 base, leaving 11 bases between them. Germline CDR1 and CDR2: MGHRA and YSYEKL. This CDR3 is 15 amino acids long. CDR3 residues: CASSLTGSSYNEQFF. The CDR3 bases are TGCGCCAGCAGCCTAACAGGGTCTTCCTACAATGAGCAGTTCTTC.

This chain joins TRBV29-1 and TRBJ1-1, with TRBD1 identical over 11 bases. V lost 1 base and J lost 7; bases outside the gene matches: 8. The germline V gene encodes CDR1 SQVTM and CDR2 ANQGSEA. The CDR3 covers 15 residues. The chain's CDR3 is CSVEASGTGGFEAFF. CDR3 nucleotides: TGCAGCGTTGAAGCCTCTGGGACAGGGGGGTTTGAAGCTTTCTTT.

The rearrangement joins TRBV3-1 (or the pseudogene TRBV3-2) to TRBJ1-6; no clear D. This CDR3 comprises 14 residues. Germline values: CDR1 LGHDT, CDR2 YNNKEL (reference sequence). V lost 0 bases, J lost 8 bases, and 8 bases lay in between. In DNA, the CDR3 is TGTGCCAGCAGCCAAGATTCGAGTTATTCACCCCTCCACTTT. It is translated as CASSQDSSYSPLHF.

The rearrangement uses TRBV7-9 and TRBJ1-5, with D uncertain. The CDR3 has 12 residues. Germline CDR1 and CDR2: SEHNR and FQNEAQ (reference sequence). The V end was cut by 2 bases, the J end by 4 bases, with 3 bases between. The CDR3 DNA follows: TGTGCCAGCAGCTTATATAATCAGCCCCAGCATTTT. This gives the protein CASSLYNQPQHF.

The gene calls are TRBV2 and TRBJ1-5; TRBD1 agrees at 7 bases. The CDR3 totals 15 residues. V gave up 6 bases and J gave up 4 bases; unmatched junction bases: 9. Germline-derived CDR1 and CDR2 are SNHLY and FYNNEI. CDR3: CASSARGQPNQPQHF. CDR3 sequence (DNA): TGTGCCAGCAGCGCGCGGGGACAGCCAAATCAGCCCCAGCATTTT.

The chain couples TRBV30 to TRBJ1-4, with D possibly matching TRBD1 (5 bases). The germline CDR1 and CDR2 sequences are GTSNPN and SVGIG (reference sequence). The CDR3 runs 14 residues. Trimming stripped 0 bases from V and 7 bases from J, with 12 bases between. In DNA form, the CDR3 reads TGTGCCTGGAGTGTACCGGGGGTCAGTGAAAAACTGTTTTTT. Its translation: CAWSVPGVSEKLFF. The full variable domain, with the rest looked up from reference TRBV30 and TRBJ1-4, is SQTIHQWPATLVQPVGSPLSLECTVEGTSNPNLYWYRQAAGRGLQLLFYSVGIGQISSEVPQNLSASRPQDRQFILSSKKLLLSDSGFYLCAWSVPGVSEKLFFGSGTQLSVL.

This rearrangement joins TRBV2 to TRBJ1-5; TRBD1 is a possible D gene (6 bases). V dropped 3 bases and J dropped 13 bases, with 13 bases sitting between them. The CDR3 runs to 12 residues. Germline V gene data show CDR1 as SNHLY and CDR2 as FYNNEI. CDR3 residues: CASSDITGLQHF. The CDR3 DNA reads TGTGCCAGCAGTGATATTACAGGGTTACAGCATTTT.

CDR3 region: CATSDSRQGADTQYF. CDR3 bases: TGTGCCACCAGTGATTCTCGACAGGGGGCTGATACGCAGTATTTT. This chain joins TRBV24-1 and TRBJ2-3; 10 bases line up with TRBD1. Looked up from germline, CDR1 is KGHDR and CDR2 is SFDVKD. V trimming: 2 bases; J trimming: 6 bases; junction bases outside the gene matches: 4. The CDR3 runs 15 residues.